Below are 31 T cell receptor beta chains sequenced from a single sample in a study of control samples from healthy donors and cancer patients. Data came from immunoSEQ multiplex PCR; TCRdb stores just in-frame clones and leaves some out. The sample has approximately 86,000 clones, about 92% seen once. Sample: blood. Receptors originate from a woman aged 25 to 39 in good health.

The V gene is TRBV14, the J gene TRBJ1-2; the D gene is possibly TRBD1 (6 bases). The V gene's germline CDR1 is SGHDN and CDR2 FVKESK. Trimming stripped 3 bases from V and 0 bases from J, with 8 bases between. This CDR3 has 14 residues. This CDR3 is CASSQGGPNYGYTF. The CDR3 nucleotides read TGTGCCAGCAGCCAGGGGGGGCCTAACTATGGCTACACCTTC.

The count of this clone is one. The chain's CDR3 is CASRMDSGSYEQYF. In DNA, the CDR3 is TGTGCCAGCAGGATGGACAGCGGGTCCTACGAGCAGTACTTC. The chain is built from TRBV6-5 and TRBJ2-7; D may be TRBD1 or TRBD2 (6 bases each). The V gene's germline CDR1 is MNHEY and CDR2 SVGAGI. The CDR3 runs to 14 residues. Trimming removed 6 bases at V and 1 base at J, with 13 bases between.

A single count supports this clone. This chain links TRBV27 with TRBJ1-5; the D is unclear. V was clipped by 11 bases and J by 0 bases, with 8 bases between them. CDR1 MNHEY and CDR2 SMNVEV come from the germline V gene (reference sequence). The CDR3 consists of 12 residues. The CDR3 DNA follows: TGTGCCGCTGGGTATAGCAATCAGCCCCAGCATTTT. Its protein product is CAAGYSNQPQHF.

The rearrangement links TRBV19 to TRBJ2-1; a weak D match, TRBD1 (5 bases). Trimming left V 3 bases short and J 7 bases short, with 13 bases between. Germline V gives CDR1 LNHDA, CDR2 SQIVND (reference sequence). The CDR3 spans 14 residues. As DNA, the CDR3 is TGTGCCAGTAGTATCCTTCGGCAGGGTAATGAGCAGTTCTTC. The encoded protein is CASSILRQGNEQFF.

The V call is TRBV9, the J call TRBJ2-1; D not resolved. The CDR3 has 14 amino acids. CDR1 is SGDLS and CDR2 is YYNGEE in the germline V gene. Deletions cut 4 bases from V and 9 bases from J, with 17 bases between. This CDR3 reads CASSLGVLDGEQFF. In DNA, the CDR3 is TGTGCCAGCAGCTTAGGAGTCTTGGATGGTGAGCAGTTCTTC.

The chain has TRBV18 and TRBJ2-3; D is ambiguous. Deletions cut 3 bases from V and 5 bases from J, with 6 bases between. The CDR3 length is 12 residues. Germline lookup yields CDR1 KGHSH and CDR2 LQKENI. In DNA, the CDR3 is TGTGCCAGCTCACCTGTGGAAGATACGCAGTATTTT. Translating gives CASSPVEDTQYF.

The chain combines TRBV7-9 with TRBJ1-2, with D maybe TRBD1 (5 bases). Germline-derived CDR1 and CDR2 are SEHNR and FQNEAQ (reference sequence). Trimming pared 3 bases from V and 0 bases from J, leaving 11 bases between. The CDR3 loop spans 15 amino acids. CDR3: CASSFVGVANYGYTF. The CDR3 DNA follows: TGTGCCAGCAGCTTTGTAGGGGTAGCTAACTATGGCTACACCTTC.

The CDR3 coding sequence is TGTGCCTGGAGTGGACGAGGGAATCAGCCCCAGCATTTT. This sequence encodes CAWSGRGNQPQHF. The chain carries TRBV30 and TRBJ1-5; D gene ambiguous. Germline lookup yields CDR1 GTSNPN and CDR2 SVGIG (reference sequence). V shed 1 base and J shed 4 bases, with 8 bases lying between them. The CDR3 contains 13 residues.

The CDR3 region has the DNA TGTGCCAGCAGCTTGTCATCCAGGATTTTCACAGATACGCAGTATTTT. It encodes CASSLSSRIFTDTQYF. The V and J genes are TRBV5-6 and TRBJ2-3; D ambiguous. CDR3 size: 16 residues. V was clipped by 1 base and J by 2 bases, with 14 bases between them. From germline, CDR1 is SGHDT and CDR2 YYEEEE.

This clone was seen only once. The V and J genes are TRBV5-1 and TRBJ1-2; 8 bases fit TRBD1. With V trimmed by 4 bases and J by 3 bases, 5 bases remained unmatched. The CDR3 totals 14 residues. CDR1 and CDR2 (germline): SGHRS, YFSETQ. The CDR3 region is CASSPGGADYGYTF. The CDR3 DNA follows: TGCGCCAGCAGCCCAGGGGGCGCGGACTATGGCTACACCTTC.

The chain recombines TRBV27 with TRBJ2-7; D is uncertain. Germline-derived CDR1 and CDR2 are MNHEY and SMNVEV (reference sequence). V gave up 7 bases and J gave up 2 bases, with 15 bases separating them. This CDR3 is built from 14 residues. The CDR3 loop reads CASTLSWGAYEQYF. The CDR3 bases are TGTGCCAGCACCCTTAGCTGGGGTGCCTACGAGCAGTACTTC.

The chain is built from TRBV28 and TRBJ1-1; D uncertain. This CDR3 region has 13 residues. The germline CDR1 and CDR2 sequences are MDHEN and SYDVKM. The V end lost 2 bases, the J end lost 1 base, and 5 bases lay between the germline ends. This chain's CDR3 is CASSLPKNTEAFF. For the CDR3, the DNA is TGTGCCAGCAGTTTACCAAAGAACACTGAAGCTTTCTTT.

The chain uses TRBV3-1 (or the pseudogene TRBV3-2) and TRBJ1-1; no reliable D call. Germline lookup yields CDR1 LGHDT and CDR2 YNNKEL (reference sequence). The CDR3 has 15 amino acids. V was clipped by 1 base and J by 1 base, with 10 bases between them. CDR3 bases: TGTGCCAGCAGCCAAGTAAGCCAGCCGAACACTGAAGCTTTCTTT. As protein: CASSQVSQPNTEAFF.

CDR3 protein: CASSPHRGGTNYGYTF. CDR3 coding DNA: TGTGCCAGCAGCCCCCACAGGGGAGGGACTAACTATGGCTACACCTTC. The chain links TRBV9 to TRBJ1-2, with TRBD1 identical over 7 bases. The germline gives CDR1 SGDLS, CDR2 YYNGEE. The CDR3 contains 16 residues. V shed 4 bases, J shed 0 bases, and the junction held 9 bases outside the gene matches.

The V call is TRBV29-1, the J call TRBJ1-2; D is undetermined. CDR3 size: 15 residues. The V gene lost 0 bases and the J gene lost 5 bases, with 16 bases spanning the gap. Germline V gene sequence: CDR1 SQVTM, CDR2 ANQGSEA. The CDR3 coding sequence is TGCAGCGTTGAAGACCCCCTAGCATCGGCATATGGCTACACCTTC. Translation gives CSVEDPLASAYGYTF.

Worth noting for this clone: This sample also contains other DNA sequences that code for the same CDR3. The chain is built from TRBV10-2 and TRBJ1-1, with D possibly TRBD1 on 5 matching bases. The V gene lost 9 bases and the J gene lost 1 base, with 6 bases spanning the gap. The CDR3 totals 11 residues. Germline CDR1 reads WSHSY; CDR2 reads SAAADI. DNA of the CDR3: TGCGCCAGTGGACAGAACACTGAAGCTTTCTTT. Its translation: CASGQNTEAFF.

This clone was recorded once. This sequence joins TRBV7-8 and TRBJ2-5; D may be TRBD1 or TRBD2 (5 bases each). The germline V and J ends were trimmed by 6 bases and 2 bases, with 10 bases remaining between them. The CDR3 has 13 amino acids. Germline V gene sequence: CDR1 SGHVS, CDR2 FQNEAQ. The CDR3 sequence: CASRGRGQETQYF. In DNA form, the CDR3 reads TGTGCCAGCAGGGGACGGGGTCAAGAGACCCAGTACTTC.

V usage is TRBV28 and J usage is TRBJ2-7; 8 bases agree with TRBD2. V lost 4 bases to trimming and J lost 6 bases; unmatched junction nucleotides: 8. The CDR3 consists of 14 residues. In germline, CDR1 is MDHEN, CDR2 SYDVKM. The CDR3 reads CASSSGRGAIEQYF. In DNA form, the CDR3 reads TGTGCCAGCAGTTCTGGGCGGGGGGCGATCGAGCAGTACTTC.

This clone was observed a few times. The V call is TRBV6-1, the J call TRBJ1-4; TRBD1 aligns across 7 bases. CDR3 length equals 15 residues. V shed 2 bases, J shed 7 bases, and the junction held 7 bases outside the gene matches. Germline loops: CDR1 MNHNS, CDR2 SASEGT. The CDR3 DNA is TGTGCCAGCAGTGAACGGCAGGGGGGAAGTGAAAAACTGTTTTTT. It specifies CASSERQGGSEKLFF.

The chain is built from TRBV24-1 and TRBJ2-1, with 8 bases identical to TRBD2. This CDR3 has 16 amino acids. Germline V CDR1 and CDR2: KGHDR, SFDVKD. V was clipped by 0 bases and J by 7 bases; unmatched bases: 7. The CDR3, as DNA: TGTGCCACCAGTGATTTGAGGACTAGCTCCATTAATGAGCAGTTCTTC. This sequence encodes CATSDLRTSSINEQFF.

V usage is TRBV18 and J usage is TRBJ1-2, with TRBD1 as a possible D gene (6 bases). The CDR3 has 17 residues. V was shortened by 1 base and J by 5 bases, with 20 bases between the two germline ends. The germline V gene has CDR1 KGHSH and CDR2 LQKENI. CDR3 region: CASSPLPTGTPVYGYTF. The CDR3 nucleotides read TGTGCCAGCTCACCACTGCCGACAGGAACCCCGGTATATGGCTACACCTTC.

J is TRBJ2-5 and V is TRBV30, with D perhaps matching TRBD1 (5 bases). The CDR3 has 14 residues. Germline CDR1 is GTSNPN and CDR2 is SVGIG (reference sequence). The ends were cut back, 4 bases at V and 4 bases at J, with 16 bases in the middle. CDR3 region: CAWKEQGFRETQYF. The DNA for the CDR3 is TGTGCCTGGAAAGAGCAGGGTTTTCGAGAGACCCAGTACTTC. Supplemented by reference TRBV30 and TRBJ2-5, the full variable domain reads SQTIHQWPATLVQPVGSPLSLECTVEGTSNPNLYWYRQAAGRGLQLLFYSVGIGQISSEVPQNLSASRPQDRQFILSSKKLLLSDSGFYLCAWKEQGFRETQYFGPGTRLLVL.

The chain combines TRBV7-9 with TRBJ1-3; D gene ambiguous. The CDR3 contains 14 residues. CDR1 SEHNR and CDR2 FQNEAQ come from the germline V gene (reference sequence). V was cut by 6 bases and J by 0 bases, with 9 bases left in between. CDR3 loop: CASSLVNSGNTIYF. The CDR3 DNA reads as TGTGCCAGCAGTTTGGTTAACTCTGGAAACACCATATATTTT.

V gene TRBV11-3 combines with J gene TRBJ2-1, with D perhaps matching TRBD1 or TRBD2 (5 bases each). V was clipped by 4 bases and J by 9 bases, with 16 bases between them. CDR1 SGHNT and CDR2 YENEEA come from the germline V gene. CDR3 length: 14 amino acids. The CDR3 is CASSSHVPGSEQFF. The CDR3 coding sequence is TGTGCCAGCAGCTCGCATGTCCCAGGGAGTGAGCAGTTCTTC.

The CDR3 DNA follows: TGCGCCAGCAGCGCGGGGTCCGGAAACACCATATATTTT. Its translation is CASSAGSGNTIYF. The chain employs TRBV5-1 and TRBJ1-3; no definite D call. The germline gives CDR1 SGHRS, CDR2 YFSETQ. The V end lost 4 bases, the J end lost 4 bases, and 9 bases lay between the germline ends. The CDR3 extends over 13 amino acids. The complete variable domain, with remaining parts taken from reference TRBV5-1 and TRBJ1-3, reads KAGVTQTPRYLIKTRGQQVTLSCSPISGHRSVSWYQQTPGQGLQFLFEYFSETQRNKGNFPGRFSGRQFSNSRSEMNVSTLELGDSALYLCASSAGSGNTIYFGEGSWLTVV.

The table lists this clone with a count of one. The genes are TRBV3-1 (or the pseudogene TRBV3-2) and TRBJ1-2; D is perhaps TRBD1 (5 bases). Per germline, CDR1 LGHDT and CDR2 YNNKEL (reference sequence). The CDR3 consists of 11 residues. Trimming cost V 1 base and J 8 bases, with 5 bases left between them. The CDR3 is CASSQGQGYTF. In DNA, the CDR3 is TGTGCCAGCAGCCAAGGACAGGGCTACACCTTC.

There are a few counts of this clone. One end of the junction fails to match germline, which may point to a read error. The V gene is TRBV7-7, the J gene TRBJ2-5, with 7 bases lining up with TRBD1. Germline-derived CDR1 and CDR2 are SSHAT and FNYEAQ (reference sequence). The CDR3 spans 15 residues. The CDR3 nucleotides are TGTGCTAGCAGCTTAGGGCCAGGGGGACAAGAGACCCAGTACTTC. It is translated as CASSLGPGGQETQYF.

This clone was picked up one time. The CDR3: CASSFTQKAFF. As DNA, the CDR3 is TGTGCCAGCAGCTTTACACAGAAAGCTTTCTTT. V gene TRBV7-9 combines with J gene TRBJ1-1; the D is unclear. The CDR3 extends over 11 amino acids. Trimming stripped 3 bases from V and 9 bases from J, with 8 bases between. Per germline, CDR1 SEHNR and CDR2 FQNEAQ (reference sequence).

The gene calls are TRBV10-3 and TRBJ2-1, with a tentative D call TRBD1 (5 bases). The V gene lost 5 bases and the J gene lost 7 bases, with 21 bases spanning the gap. CDR3 size: 16 residues. CDR1 is ENHRY, CDR2 SYGVKD, per germline. The CDR3 here is CAISPWGPGVKNEQFF. In DNA form, the CDR3 reads TGTGCCATCAGTCCTTGGGGCCCCGGTGTTAAGAATGAGCAGTTCTTC.

V is TRBV7-3 and J is TRBJ2-3; D is perhaps TRBD2 (6 bases). CDR1 SGHTA and CDR2 FQGTGA come from the germline V gene. V was shortened by 1 base and J by 1 base, with 15 bases between the two germline ends. The CDR3 runs 17 residues. The CDR3 DNA is TGTGCCAGCAGCTTAAGGGGAGGCCCTACCGGCACAGATACGCAGTATTTT. Its protein is CASSLRGGPTGTDTQYF. Full variable domain (remainder filled in from reference TRBV7-3 and TRBJ2-3): GAGVSQTPSNKVTEKGKYVELRCDPISGHTALYWYRQSLGQGPEFLIYFQGTGAADDSGLPNDRFFAVRPEGSVSTLKIQRTERGDSAVYLCASSLRGGPTGTDTQYFGPGTRLTVL.

The chain joins TRBV27 to TRBJ1-6; no firm D call. With 6 bases removed from V and 7 bases from J, the gap between germline ends came to 7 bases. In germline, CDR1 is MNHEY, CDR2 SMNVEV (reference sequence). The CDR3 is 12 amino acids. The CDR3 DNA reads as TGTGCCAGCAGCAACCGAAATTCACCCCTCCACTTT. The encoded protein is CASSNRNSPLHF.